The 13 T cell receptor beta chains below were found in one sample sequenced in a study of ipilimumab plus nivolumab after autologous stem cell transplantation. Produced via immunoSEQ multiplex PCR; TCRdb's table is partial and in-frame only. This table holds about 40,000 clones, roughly 92% found once. This specimen consisted of PBMCs, obtained in a trial of ipilimumab plus nivolumab as post-transplant consolidation. These receptors were obtained from a male donor with multiple myeloma.

The chain has TRBV5-1 and TRBJ2-1; weak D call: TRBD2 (6 bases). Looked up from germline, CDR1 is SGHRS and CDR2 is YFSETQ. The V and J ends lost 4 bases and 2 bases respectively, with 13 bases between them. The CDR3 covers 15 residues. This CDR3 reads CASSPYSGTYNEQFF. DNA of the CDR3: TGCGCCAGCAGCCCCTATAGCGGAACCTACAATGAGCAGTTCTTC.

V gene TRBV2 combines with J gene TRBJ2-7; D not resolved. CDR1 and CDR2 from the germline V gene are SNHLY and FYNNEI. The CDR3 extends over 14 amino acids. V was clipped by 2 bases and J by 2 bases, with 10 bases between them. The CDR3 spells CASSERRQTYEQYF. In DNA, the CDR3 is TGTGCCAGCAGTGAAAGGCGTCAGACCTACGAGCAGTACTTC.

The chain combines TRBV12-5 with TRBJ2-7; a weak D match, TRBD1 (6 bases). Germline loops: CDR1 LGHNT, CDR2 FRNRAP. The CDR3 is 15 amino acids. Between the trimmed V and J ends, which lost 7 bases and 2 bases, there was a span of 18 bases. CDR3 DNA: TGTGCTAGTGCCGGCGAGGGGGAGCTCCCCTACGAGCAGTACTTC. Amino acids: CASAGEGELPYEQYF.

This sequence joins TRBV5-1 and TRBJ1-1; 9 nucleotides align to TRBD1. V shed 4 bases and J 5 bases; nucleotides not matched to a gene: 9. This CDR3 has 15 amino acids. Germline V CDR1 and CDR2: SGHRS, YFSETQ. CDR3 protein: CASSHHGTGSTEAFF. Written as DNA, the CDR3 is TGCGCCAGCAGCCACCACGGGACAGGGTCAACTGAAGCTTTCTTT.

The chain links TRBV9 to TRBJ2-1, with 9 bases lining up with TRBD2. This CDR3 is built from 17 residues. V was clipped by 1 base and J by 5 bases; unmatched bases: 10. In germline, CDR1 is SGDLS, CDR2 YYNGEE. The CDR3 DNA reads TGTGCCAGCAGCGTAAAGTCTAGCGGGACCCGAGACAATGAGCAGTTCTTC. It specifies CASSVKSSGTRDNEQFF.

CDR3 nucleotides: TGTGCCAGCAGTCCCTATCGACAGGGTCAGCCCCAGCATTTT. Translating gives CASSPYRQGQPQHF. The chain has TRBV2 and TRBJ1-5; the match to TRBD1 covers 7 bases. Germline CDR1 and CDR2: SNHLY and FYNNEI. The V and J ends lost 5 bases and 6 bases, in that order; junction bases with no gene match: 7. This CDR3 comprises 14 residues.

The chain is built from TRBV5-5 and TRBJ2-2; maybe TRBD2 (6 bases). Per the germline V gene, CDR1 is SGHKS and CDR2 is YYEKEE (reference sequence). The V end was cut by 1 base, the J end by 7 bases, with 14 bases between. The CDR3 covers 15 residues. The CDR3 loop reads CASSLPGREIGELFF. CDR3 sequence (DNA): TGTGCCAGCAGCTTGCCAGGGCGGGAAATCGGGGAGCTGTTTTTT. Full variable domain (remainder filled in from reference TRBV5-5 and TRBJ2-2): DAGVTQSPTHLIKTRGQQVTLRCSPISGHKSVSWYQQVLGQGPQFIFQYYEKEERGRGNFPDRFSARQFPNYSSELNVNALLLGDSALYLCASSLPGREIGELFFGEGSRLTVL.

This chain connects TRBV7-2 to TRBJ1-3; 9 bases are shared with TRBD1. Trimming at V came to 5 bases and at J to 1 base, leaving 9 bases not matched to a gene. The CDR3 is made up of 17 amino acids. Per germline, CDR1 SGHTA and CDR2 FQGNSA. For the CDR3, the DNA is TGTGCCAGCAGCAAGGGACCGGGACAGGGATCTGGAAACACCATATATTTT. It encodes CASSKGPGQGSGNTIYF.

The DNA of the CDR3 is TGCAGCGTTGAGTACAGTAATACTCCTTACGAGCAGTACTTC. Translation gives CSVEYSNTPYEQYF. The genes are TRBV29-1 and TRBJ2-7; D gene unclear. The germline V and J ends were trimmed by 3 bases and 4 bases, with 16 bases remaining between them. This CDR3 region has 14 residues. Per germline, CDR1 SQVTM and CDR2 ANQGSEA.

J is TRBJ2-7 and V is TRBV15; weak D call: TRBD1 (5 bases). V gave up 4 bases and J gave up 3 bases, with 13 bases separating them. CDR1 is LNHNV, CDR2 YYDKDF, per germline (reference sequence). The CDR3 is 14 amino acids. This CDR3 reads CATSNTFRDYEQYF. The CDR3, as DNA: TGTGCCACCAGCAATACATTCAGGGACTACGAGCAGTACTTC.

The chain links TRBV21-1 to TRBJ1-5; TRBD1 is the table's D call, not checked against the DNA. TRBV21-1 is shown as a pseudogene. The CDR3 extends over 18 amino acids. The CDR3 DNA is TGTGCCAGCAGCAAACCGGGACAGGGTGATTATAGCAATCAGCCCCAGCATTTT. Translating it yields CASSKPGQGDYSNQPQHF.

V gene TRBV7-2 combines with J gene TRBJ2-7; tentatively, D is TRBD2 (6 bases). V lost 8 bases to trimming and J lost 3 bases, with 11 bases between them. CDR3 size: 12 residues. Germline V CDR1 and CDR2: SGHTA, FQGNSA. The CDR3 reads CASAVDYYEQYF. In DNA form, the CDR3 reads TGTGCCAGCGCAGTGGACTACTACGAGCAGTACTTC. Variable domain in full (rest from reference TRBV7-2 and TRBJ2-7): GAGVSQSPSNKVTEKGKDVELRCDPISGHTALYWYRQSLGQGLEFLIYFQGNSAPDKSGLPSDRFSAERTGGSVSTLTIQRTQQEDSAVYLCASAVDYYEQYFGPGTRLTVT.

This clone has only one observation. The chain is built from TRBV18 and TRBJ1-3; D is uncertain. The germline CDR1 and CDR2 sequences are KGHSH and LQKENI. The V gene lost 1 base and the J gene lost 1 base, with 5 bases spanning the gap. The CDR3 is 14 residues long. CDR3 coding DNA: TGTGCCAGCTCACCACAGGGTTCTGGAAACACCATATATTTT. Translation: CASSPQGSGNTIYF.